The rows below give T cell receptor beta chains drawn from one sample of a study of CD8+ T cells in alopecia areata. Method: immunoSEQ multiplex PCR; TCRdb's copy keeps in-frame clones and lacks some. This sample has hundreds of thousands of clones, with 50% to 65% found just once. This specimen consisted of CD4+ T cells sorted from blood, obtained at week 0. The source of these receptors is a human donor with alopecia areata. Each CDR3 is given without its conserved first and last residue. Each record gives: clone size, D gene, CDR3 length, V gene, CDR3 protein. The D gene is left open where the match is weak. Clone size is given for some rows only: seen once, a few or many times, or a class if the clone is expanded.

>-|TRBD2|13|TRBV4-1
ASSQALAGRDEQF
>-|-|9|TRBV7-2
ASSLLWGYT
>few|-|13|TRBV19
ASSKAATRTDTQY
>-|-|14|TRBV11-2
ASSPTGTRTSYEQY
>-|TRBD2|13|TRBV7-9
ASSRGAGVYNEQF
>-|TRBD1|12|TRBV11-3
ASSRTGVSNEQF
>-|-|14|TRBV7-9
ASSLRGTANTGELF
>-|-|12|TRBV6-5
ASGGPTSYNEQF
>-|TRBD1|11|TRBV29-1
SAQGQGNAEAF
>-|-|11|TRBV5-1
ASSLAGTDTQY
>-|-|10|TRBV6-5
ASSYSRGGYT
>few|-|13|TRBV4-1
ASSQEATGFGEQY
>-|-|8|TRBV20-1
SAQGYTQY
>-|-|13|TRBV6-5
ASSYSGGGNQPQH
>-|-|11|TRBV30
AWEVVQGKGYT
>-|-|10|TRBV9
ASSSTLGSPT
>-|-|14|TRBV15
ATSRRWGSSTDTQY
>few|TRBD1|11|TRBV29-1
SAGQGSYNEQF
>-|-|11|TRBV6-1
ASRDQMNTEAF
>-|-|12|TRBV10-3
AISVRLNTDTQY
>-|-|14|TRBV11-2
ASSYYLGSNTGELF
>-|TRBD1|12|TRBV6-5
ASRQGAGTDTQY
>many|-|10|TRBV11-2
ASSPLGETQY
>few|-|10|TRBV2
ASSEGAQPQH
>-|-|12|TRBV10-3
AIREGATNEKLF
>-|-|10|TRBV29-1
SARGPTGGYT
>-|-|13|TRBV6-5
ASRQGGSGANVLT
>-|-|9|TRBV6-1
ASTGGGEQF
>-|-|13|TRBV7-2
ASSLVFGDNQPQH
>-|TRBD2|10|TRBV10-3
AIGLAVYEQY
>-|-|10|TRBV30
AWSRENTEAF
>-|TRBD2|12|TRBV7-2
ASSISGTADTQY
>-|-|11|TRBV15
ATSRGTIGELF
>-|-|10|TRBV5-1
ASSQTTDTQY
>-|-|14|TRBV5-1
ASSLGPQRAGETQY
>-|-|11|TRBV29-1
SVDGTGSYEQY
>-|-|12|TRBV7-2
ASSSSESTDTQY
>-|-|10|TRBV30
AWLKDRSEQY
>-|-|11|TRBV9
ASSVTYTGELF
>-|-|11|TRBV14
ASSHRPSFEAF
>-|TRBD2|14|TRBV7-3
ASSLRSGGAWDTQY
>-|TRBD1|11|TRBV30
AWSVQGGETQY
>-|TRBD1|12|TRBV2
ASNTQGSNQPQH
>few|-|11|TRBV5-5
ASSLYGVGEQY
>-|-|12|TRBV7-9
ASSPDDNFGGYT
>-|TRBD2|13|TRBV7-8
ASSSQRGTSVIQY
>-|TRBD2|13|TRBV18
ASSPGLAVTDTQY
>-|-|14|TRBV7-9
ASSSPPGHGLGTQY
>once|TRBD1|13|TRBV30
AWSIGQGAGQPQH
>-|-|10|TRBV4-1
ASSLDFNEQF
>-|-|13|TRBV6-5
ASSYDGGRFREQF